Listed below are T cell receptor beta chains from one sample, sequenced in a study of blood T cell repertoires in COVID-19. Sequenced by immunoSEQ multiplex PCR; TCRdb stores in-frame clones only, minus some. Among about 240,000 clones, approximately 90% were seen once, and the ten largest hold about 2.5%. Sample: PBMCs or T cells enriched from blood (not recorded which). These receptors all come from a woman aged 30 to 39 with acute COVID-19. Both conserved end residues are part of each CDR3. Each record gives: J gene, clone size, D gene, V gene, CDR3 protein, CDR3 DNA. D genes are given only for firm matches. Size is omitted from some rows. Given values are once, few, many or a class for expanded clones.

TRBJ1-6 NA NA TRBV6-2/TRBV6-3 CASSYASGLPNSPLHF TGTGCCAGCAGTTACGCCTCGGGACTGCCGAATTCACCCCTCCACTTT
TRBJ1-2 few TRBD1 TRBV5-1 CASSVRDSYRANYGYTF TGCGCCAGCAGCGTAAGGGACAGCTACAGAGCTAACTATGGCTACACCTTC
TRBJ1-2 NA NA TRBV7-2 CASSLNREGYTF TGTGCCAGCAGCTTAAACCGAGAGGGCTACACCTTC
TRBJ1-1 NA NA TRBV5-4 CASSQGGESVNTEAFF TGTGCCAGCAGCCAGGGAGGGGAATCTGTGAACACTGAAGCTTTCTTT
TRBJ1-1 NA NA TRBV18 CASSPGGLGFLDTEAFF TGTGCCAGCTCACCGGGGGGACTAGGGTTTCTGGACACTGAAGCTTTCTTT
TRBJ2-5 NA NA TRBV18 CASSPPGRGEAKTQYF TGTGCCAGCTCACCACCCGGTCGCGGGGAGGCTAAGACCCAGTACTTC
TRBJ2-7 NA NA TRBV6-4 CASQMSSYEQYF TGTGCCAGCCAAATGAGCTCCTACGAGCAGTACTTC
TRBJ2-3 NA TRBD2 TRBV7-2 CASRFIAGGRTDTQYF TGTGCCAGCAGATTTATAGCGGGGGGAAGAACAGATACGCAGTATTTT
TRBJ1-2 NA NA TRBV19 CASTNPYNYGYTF TGTGCCAGTACTAACCCTTATAACTATGGCTACACCTTC
TRBJ2-7 NA NA TRBV6-1 CASSEAWGQSPGEQYF TGTGCCAGCAGTGAAGCCTGGGGCCAATCACCGGGCGAGCAGTACTTC
TRBJ1-4 NA TRBD1 TRBV4-3 CASSQPTGGGTNEKLFF TGCGCCAGCAGCCAGCCTACAGGGGGAGGAACTAATGAAAAACTGTTTTTT
TRBJ1-1 NA NA TRBV5-1 CASSPPGGQNTEAFF TGCGCCAGCAGCCCCCCTGGGGGACAGAACACTGAAGCTTTCTTT
TRBJ2-4 NA TRBD2 TRBV4-1 CASSQGLAGGLAKNIQYF TGCGCCAGCAGCCAAGGTCTAGCGGGAGGACTAGCCAAAAACATTCAGTACTTC
TRBJ1-5 NA NA TRBV27 CASSFYRENQPQHF TGTGCCAGCAGTTTTTACAGGGAAAATCAGCCCCAGCATTTT
TRBJ1-1 NA TRBD1 TRBV7-2 CASSPSDRVTEAFF TGTGCCAGCAGCCCTTCCGACAGGGTCACTGAAGCTTTCTTT
TRBJ1-2 NA NA TRBV19 CASSRARTNYGYTF TGTGCCAGTAGTAGGGCCCGGACTAACTATGGCTACACCTTC